This is a list of T cell receptor beta chains from one sample in a study of blood T cell repertoires in COVID-19. Sequencing used immunoSEQ multiplex PCR; TCRdb keeps in-frame clones, though not all of them. Here the sample spans a few hundred thousand clones, under 90% being singletons. The sequenced sample consisted of peripheral blood. The receptors stem from a man in his fifties with acute or convalescent COVID-19. CDR3s include the opening cysteine and the closing phenylalanine or tryptophan. D genes are given only for firm matches. Not every row has a clone size; where given, it reads once, few, many or a size class.

>few|TRBJ1-1|TRBV19|.
TGTGCCACTGAAGATACAGGGTTATGGAACACTGAAGCTTTCTTT
CATEDTGLWNTEAFF
>once|TRBJ1-2|TRBV10-3|.
TGTGCCATCAGTGAGCAGGGGCTAGAAGGCTACACCTTC
CAISEQGLEGYTF
>.|TRBJ2-3|TRBV5-1|TRBD2
TGCGCCAGCAGCCCCCAGGGAGGGGGCACAGATACGCAGTATTTT
CASSPQGGGTDTQYF
>.|TRBJ2-3|TRBV30|TRBD2
TGTGCCTGGAGTAAGACTAGCGGGGGGCGCACAGATACGCAGTATTTT
CAWSKTSGGRTDTQYF
>.|TRBJ2-1|TRBV24-1|TRBD2
TGTGCCACCGGCCGGACAGCGGGGGGGACTCCAGGGCATGAGCAGTTCTTC
CATGRTAGGTPGHEQFF
>.|TRBJ1-2|TRBV18|.
TGTGCCAGCTCACCATCCCCAGGCCCTAACTATGGCTACACCTTC
CASSPSPGPNYGYTF
>.|TRBJ2-1|TRBV4-2|TRBD2
TGTGCCAGCAGCCAAGATGGGGCTAGCGGGGGGGCGTTCTACAATGAGCAGTTCTTC
CASSQDGASGGAFYNEQFF
>.|TRBJ2-3|TRBV9|TRBD2
TGTGCCAGCAGCGTAGGTAGCGGGGGGGGCCCTGGAGATACGCAGTATTTT
CASSVGSGGGPGDTQYF
>.|TRBJ2-3|TRBV4-2|TRBD2
TGTGCCAGCGGAAGCGGGGGAAGCACAGATACGCAGTATTTT
CASGSGGSTDTQYF
>.|TRBJ2-1|TRBV18|.
TGTGCCAGCTCACCGGCCGTGGGGCAGGGAAGCTCCTACAATGAGCAGTTCTTC
CASSPAVGQGSSYNEQFF
>.|TRBJ2-7|TRBV9|.
TGTGCCAGCAGCGTAGATGGGGGCCCCTCCTACGAGCAGTACTTC
CASSVDGGPSYEQYF
>.|TRBJ2-1|TRBV12-3/TRBV12-4|.
TGTGCCAGCAGTTTAGCGGGGGGGCTTGAGCAGTTCTTC
CASSLAGGLEQFF
>.|TRBJ2-3|TRBV19|.
TGTGCCAGTAGTATGCCAGGGGGGACAGATACGCAGTATTTT
CASSMPGGTDTQYF
>.|TRBJ2-5|TRBV7-6|.
TGTGCCAGCAACCCCGGTGGGCTTCTCTCTGTAGGAGAGACCCAGTACTTC
CASNPGGLLSVGETQYF
>.|TRBJ2-7|TRBV27|TRBD2
TGTGCCAGCAGACCCGTAGCCAGCGGGGTGTCCATCGAGCAGTACTTC
CASRPVASGVSIEQYF
>.|TRBJ2-7|TRBV5-4|TRBD1
TGTGCCAGCAGCTTGGCCGGGACAGTTCTTTCCTACGAGCAGTACTTC
CASSLAGTVLSYEQYF
>.|TRBJ2-2|TRBV30|TRBD2
TGTGCCTGGAGGTGGGGAGGGAGCTTCACCGGGGAGCTGTTTTTT
CAWRWGGSFTGELFF
>.|TRBJ2-3|TRBV3-1/TRBV3-2|TRBD2
TGTGCCAGCACCACAGTGACTAGCGGGGGAACAGATACGCAGTATTTT
CASTTVTSGGTDTQYF
>.|TRBJ1-5|TRBV2|.
TGTGCCAGCAGCCCTTATCTCAATCAGCCCCAGCATTTT
CASSPYLNQPQHF
>.|TRBJ1-1|TRBV21-1|.
TGTGCCAGCAGCCGGCAGCACAGTTTTTGGGCTGAAGCTTTCTTT
CASSRQHSFWAEAFF
>.|TRBJ2-1|TRBV5-4|.
TGTGCCAGCAGCTTGGGCGGGACTTCCTACAATGAGCAGTTCTTC
CASSLGGTSYNEQFF
>once|TRBJ2-1|TRBV27|TRBD2
TGTGCCAGCAGTTTAGGGCGGCGGGGGATCGGTGAGCAGTTCTTC
CASSLGRRGIGEQFF
>.|TRBJ1-1|TRBV5-1|.
TGCGCCAGCAGCCTTTCCGGTCAGGGCCCCACTGAAGCTTTCTTT
CASSLSGQGPTEAFF
>.|TRBJ2-1|TRBV5-6|.
TGTGCCAGCAGCTTGGCGAGGGGGTCCAGCTCCTACAATGAGCAGTTCTTC
CASSLARGSSSYNEQFF